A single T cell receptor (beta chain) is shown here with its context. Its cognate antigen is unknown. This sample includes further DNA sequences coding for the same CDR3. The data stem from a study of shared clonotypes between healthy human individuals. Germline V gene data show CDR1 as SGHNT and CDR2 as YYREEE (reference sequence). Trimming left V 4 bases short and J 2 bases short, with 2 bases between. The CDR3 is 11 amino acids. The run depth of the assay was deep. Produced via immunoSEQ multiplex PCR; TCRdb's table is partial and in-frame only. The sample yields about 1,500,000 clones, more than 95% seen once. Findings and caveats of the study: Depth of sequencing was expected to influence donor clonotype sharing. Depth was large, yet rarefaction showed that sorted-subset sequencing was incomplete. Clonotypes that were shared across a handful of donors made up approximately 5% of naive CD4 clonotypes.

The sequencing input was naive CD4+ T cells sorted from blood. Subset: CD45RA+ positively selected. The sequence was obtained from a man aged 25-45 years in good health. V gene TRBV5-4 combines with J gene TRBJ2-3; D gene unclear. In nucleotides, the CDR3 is TGTGCCAGCAGCCTCACAGATACGCAGTATTTT. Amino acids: CASSLTDTQYF. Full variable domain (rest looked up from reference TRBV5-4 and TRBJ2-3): ETGVTQSPTHLIKTRGQQVTLRCSSQSGHNTVSWYQQALGQGPQFIFQYYREEENGRGNFPPRFSGLQFPNYSSELNVNALELDDSALYLCASSLTDTQYFGPGTRLTVL.